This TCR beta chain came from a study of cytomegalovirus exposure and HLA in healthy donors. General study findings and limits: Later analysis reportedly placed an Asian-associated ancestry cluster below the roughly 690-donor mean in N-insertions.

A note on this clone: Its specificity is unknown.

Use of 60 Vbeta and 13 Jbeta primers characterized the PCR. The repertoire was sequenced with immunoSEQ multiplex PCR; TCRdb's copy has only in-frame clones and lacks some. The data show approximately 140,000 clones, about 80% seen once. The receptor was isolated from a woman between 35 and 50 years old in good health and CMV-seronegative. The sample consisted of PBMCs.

The CDR3 here is CASTRRGRAGEQYF. The CDR3 DNA follows: TGTGCCAGCACCCGACGGGGGAGGGCGGGCGAGCAGTACTTC. This rearrangement joins TRBV7-2 to TRBJ2-5, with 7 bases fitting TRBD2. The DNA end is more similar to TRBJ2-7, so the J call may be wrong. Germline CDR1 reads SGHTA; CDR2 reads FQGNSA. This CDR3 spans 14 amino acids.